This is a list of T cell receptor beta chains from one sample in a study of blood T cell repertoires in COVID-19. The method was immunoSEQ multiplex PCR; TCRdb's version includes in-frame clones alone and lacks a portion of them. The sample contains fewer than 400,000 clones, roughly 89% of which appear only once. Sequencing was done on a sample of peripheral blood. The source is a woman under 40 with COVID-19, enrolled during active disease. Each CDR3 is given with its conserved first and last residue. A D gene is named only where the DNA matches it firmly. Only some rows state a clone size, as once, few, many or a class for expanded clones.

>.|TRBV27|few|TRBJ1-2
TGTGCCAGCAGTTTTGGGGGGTTTTGGGGCTACACCTTC
CASSFGGFWGYTF
>.|TRBV18|.|TRBJ1-1
TGTGCCAGCTCACCACAGGGGTATGATACTGAAGCTTTCTTT
CASSPQGYDTEAFF
>TRBD1|TRBV6-5|.|TRBJ1-4
TGTGCCAGCAGTTGGGGACAGGGGTATAATGAAAAACTGTTTTTT
CASSWGQGYNEKLFF
>TRBD1|TRBV3-1/TRBV3-2|.|TRBJ1-5
TGTGCCAGCAGCCCCCAGGGGGTCTTACAACCTTATAGCAATCAGCCCCAGCATTTT
CASSPQGVLQPYSNQPQHF
>.|TRBV4-3|.|TRBJ1-1
TGCGCCAGCAGCCAAGGTGTGCAGAGCGTCACTGAAGCTTTCTTT
CASSQGVQSVTEAFF
>TRBD1|TRBV5-1|.|TRBJ1-4
TGCGCCAGCAGCTATGATTGGACAGGGGGAGATGGTGAAAAACTGTTTTTT
CASSYDWTGGDGEKLFF
>.|TRBV10-3|.|TRBJ1-2
TGTGCCATCAGTGACGGGTGGGGAGGCGGCTACACCTTC
CAISDGWGGGYTF
>.|TRBV29-1|.|TRBJ1-2
TGCAGCGTTTTCGACGGGAACTATGGCTACACCTTC
CSVFDGNYGYTF
>.|TRBV28|.|TRBJ2-2
TGTGCCAGCAGTTTCGGTCTCACCGGGGAGCTGTTTTTT
CASSFGLTGELFF
>.|TRBV7-9|.|TRBJ1-2
TGTGCCAGCAGCTCAAACGCGCAGACAGCGGGCTATGGCTACACCTTC
CASSSNAQTAGYGYTF
>.|TRBV11-2|.|TRBJ1-4
TGTGCCAGCAGCTTACAGGGAACAACTAATGAAAAACTGTTTTTT
CASSLQGTTNEKLFF
>TRBD2|TRBV2|.|TRBJ2-3
TGTGCCAGCATTGCCCCCCCGGGACTAGCGGGGGTTACGCCTAGCACAGATACGCAGTATTTT
CASIAPPGLAGVTPSTDTQYF
>.|TRBV6-5|.|TRBJ1-4
TGTGCCAGCAAATCGACAGCAGCTAATAGTGAAAAACTGTTTTTT
CASKSTAANSEKLFF
>TRBD2|TRBV2|.|TRBJ2-5
TGTGCCAGCTCTTACTATAGCGGGGCCCAAGAGACCCAGTACTTC
CASSYYSGAQETQYF